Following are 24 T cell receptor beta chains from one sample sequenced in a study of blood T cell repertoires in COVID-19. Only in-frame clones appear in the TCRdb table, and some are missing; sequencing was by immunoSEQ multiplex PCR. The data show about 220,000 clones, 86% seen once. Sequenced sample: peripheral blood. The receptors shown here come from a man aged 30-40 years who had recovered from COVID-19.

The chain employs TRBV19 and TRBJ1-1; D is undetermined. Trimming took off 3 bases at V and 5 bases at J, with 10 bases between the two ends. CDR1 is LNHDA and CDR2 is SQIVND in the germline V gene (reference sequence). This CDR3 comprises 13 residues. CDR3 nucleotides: TGTGCCAGTAGTATTTCGGTTAGAACTGAAGCTTTCTTT. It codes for CASSISVRTEAFF.

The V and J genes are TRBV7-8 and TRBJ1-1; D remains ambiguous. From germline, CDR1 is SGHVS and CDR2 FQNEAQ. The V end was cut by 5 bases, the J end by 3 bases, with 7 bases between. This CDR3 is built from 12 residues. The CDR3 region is CASSLSYTEAFF. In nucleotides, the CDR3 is TGTGCCAGCAGCCTTAGTTACACTGAAGCTTTCTTT. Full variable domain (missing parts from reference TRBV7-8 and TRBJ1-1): GAGVSQSPRYKVAKRGQDVALRCDPISGHVSLFWYQQALGQGPEFLTYFQNEAQLDKSGLPSDRFFAERPEGSVSTLKIQRTQQEDSAVYLCASSLSYTEAFFGQGTRLTVV.

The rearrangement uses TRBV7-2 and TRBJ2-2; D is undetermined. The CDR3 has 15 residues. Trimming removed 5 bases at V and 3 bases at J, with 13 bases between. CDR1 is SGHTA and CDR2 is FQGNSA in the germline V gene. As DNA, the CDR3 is TGTGCCAGCAGCCCTAGAGAAGGAGACACCGGGGAGCTGTTTTTT. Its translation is CASSPREGDTGELFF.

The CDR3, as DNA: TGTGCCAGCAGCAAGGAGCGGGCGGCCCTCCACTTT. It translates to CASSKERAALHF. The chain is built from TRBV21-1 and TRBJ1-6. TRBV21-1 is listed as a pseudogene. The CDR3 sequence is 12 residues long.

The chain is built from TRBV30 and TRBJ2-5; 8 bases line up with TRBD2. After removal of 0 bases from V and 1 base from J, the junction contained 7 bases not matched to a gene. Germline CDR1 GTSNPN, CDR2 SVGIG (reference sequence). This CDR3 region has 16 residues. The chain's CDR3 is CAWSVPRSGGQETQYF. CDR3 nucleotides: TGTGCCTGGAGTGTACCGCGGAGCGGGGGCCAAGAGACCCAGTACTTC.

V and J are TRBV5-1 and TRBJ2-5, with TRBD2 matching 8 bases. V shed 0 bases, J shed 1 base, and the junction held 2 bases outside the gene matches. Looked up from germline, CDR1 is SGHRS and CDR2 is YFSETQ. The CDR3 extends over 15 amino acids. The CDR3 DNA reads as TGCGCCAGCAGCTTGGGGACTAGCACCCAAGAGACCCAGTACTTC. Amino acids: CASSLGTSTQETQYF. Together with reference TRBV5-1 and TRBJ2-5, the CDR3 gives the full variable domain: KAGVTQTPRYLIKTRGQQVTLSCSPISGHRSVSWYQQTPGQGLQFLFEYFSETQRNKGNFPGRFSGRQFSNSRSEMNVSTLELGDSALYLCASSLGTSTQETQYFGPGTRLLVL.

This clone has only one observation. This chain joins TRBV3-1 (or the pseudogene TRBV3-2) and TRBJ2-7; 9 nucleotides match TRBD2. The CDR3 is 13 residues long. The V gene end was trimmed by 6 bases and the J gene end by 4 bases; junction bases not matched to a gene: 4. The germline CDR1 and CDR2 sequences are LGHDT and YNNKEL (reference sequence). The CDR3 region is CASSLAGPYEQYF. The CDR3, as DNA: TGTGCCAGCAGTCTAGCGGGGCCGTACGAGCAGTACTTC.

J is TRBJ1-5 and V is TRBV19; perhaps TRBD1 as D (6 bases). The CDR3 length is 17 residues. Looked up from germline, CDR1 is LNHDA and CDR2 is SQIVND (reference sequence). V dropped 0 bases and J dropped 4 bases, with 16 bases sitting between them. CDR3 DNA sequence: TGTGCCAGTAGTATAGATCGGGCAGTTAGGGGGAATCAGCCCCAGCATTTT. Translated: CASSIDRAVRGNQPQHF. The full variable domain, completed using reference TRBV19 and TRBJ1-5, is DGGITQSPKYLFRKEGQNVTLSCEQNLNHDAMYWYRQDPGQGLRLIYYSQIVNDFQKGDIAEGYSVSREKKESFPLTVTSAQKNPTAFYLCASSIDRAVRGNQPQHFGDGTRLSIL.

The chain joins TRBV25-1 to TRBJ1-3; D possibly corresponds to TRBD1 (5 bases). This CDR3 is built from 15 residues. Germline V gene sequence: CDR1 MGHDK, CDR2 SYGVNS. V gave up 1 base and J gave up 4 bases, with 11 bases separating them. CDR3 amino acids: CASSESEAGGNTIYF. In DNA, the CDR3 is TGTGCCAGCAGTGAATCCGAAGCAGGGGGAAACACCATATATTTT.

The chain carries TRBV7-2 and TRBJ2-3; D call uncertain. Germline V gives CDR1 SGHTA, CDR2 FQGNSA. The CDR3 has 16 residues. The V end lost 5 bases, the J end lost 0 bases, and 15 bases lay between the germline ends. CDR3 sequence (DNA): TGTGCCAGCAGCCCCCCTCTTCGCAGTAGCACAGATACGCAGTATTTT. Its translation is CASSPPLRSSTDTQYF.

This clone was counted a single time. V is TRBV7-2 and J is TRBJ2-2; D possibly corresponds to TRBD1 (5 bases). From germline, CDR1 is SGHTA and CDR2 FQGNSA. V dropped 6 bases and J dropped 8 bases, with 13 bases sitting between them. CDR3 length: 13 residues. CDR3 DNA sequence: TGTGCCAGCAGACCCCAGGGCGTTGGGGAGCTGTTTTTT. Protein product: CASRPQGVGELFF.

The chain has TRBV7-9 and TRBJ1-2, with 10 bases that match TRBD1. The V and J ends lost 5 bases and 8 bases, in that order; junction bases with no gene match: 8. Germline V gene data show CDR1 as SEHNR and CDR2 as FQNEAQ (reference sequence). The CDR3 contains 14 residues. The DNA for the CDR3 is TGTGCCAGCAGCGGACAGGGGGAGTCGGGAGGCTACACCTTC. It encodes CASSGQGESGGYTF. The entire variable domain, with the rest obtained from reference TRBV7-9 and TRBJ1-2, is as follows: DTGVSQNPRHKITKRGQNVTFRCDPISEHNRLYWYRQTLGQGPEFLTYFQNEAQLEKSRLLSDRFSAERPKGSFSTLEIQRTEQGDSAMYLCASSGQGESGGYTFGSGTRLTVV.

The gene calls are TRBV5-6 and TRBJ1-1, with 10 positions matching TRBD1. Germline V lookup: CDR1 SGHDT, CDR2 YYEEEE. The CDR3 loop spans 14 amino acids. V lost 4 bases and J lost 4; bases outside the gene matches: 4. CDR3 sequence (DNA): TGTGCCAGCAGCCTAAGGACAGGGGGCACTGAAGCTTTCTTT. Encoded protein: CASSLRTGGTEAFF.

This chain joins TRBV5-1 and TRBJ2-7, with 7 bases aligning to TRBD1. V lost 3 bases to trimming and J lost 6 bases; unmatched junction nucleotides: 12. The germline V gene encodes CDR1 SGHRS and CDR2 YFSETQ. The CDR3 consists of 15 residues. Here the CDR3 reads CASSWTTGSSAEQYF. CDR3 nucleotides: TGCGCCAGCAGCTGGACGACAGGGAGCTCTGCCGAGCAGTACTTC.

The CDR3 nucleotides read TGTGCCAGCAGTTTGGGGTGGGGGGATCAGCCCCAGCATTTT. The encoded protein is CASSLGWGDQPQHF. The gene calls are TRBV27 and TRBJ1-5, with D possibly TRBD1 on 5 matching bases. CDR1 and CDR2 (germline): MNHEY, SMNVEV (reference sequence). V gave up 3 bases and J gave up 5 bases, with 11 bases separating them. The CDR3 extends over 14 amino acids.

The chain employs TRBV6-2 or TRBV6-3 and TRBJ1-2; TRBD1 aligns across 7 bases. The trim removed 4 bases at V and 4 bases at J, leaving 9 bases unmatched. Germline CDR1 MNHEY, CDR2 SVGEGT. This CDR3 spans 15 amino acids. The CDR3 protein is CASSSTRGTGYGYTF. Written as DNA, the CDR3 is TGTGCCAGCAGTTCCACCAGGGGGACGGGCTATGGCTACACCTTC.

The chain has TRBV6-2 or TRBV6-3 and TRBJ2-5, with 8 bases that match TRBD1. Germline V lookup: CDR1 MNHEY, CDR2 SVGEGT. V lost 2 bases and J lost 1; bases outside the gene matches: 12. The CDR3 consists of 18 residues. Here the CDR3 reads CASSYNSVRDRPQETQYF. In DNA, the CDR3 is TGTGCCAGCAGTTACAACTCCGTCCGGGACAGGCCCCAAGAGACCCAGTACTTC.

The CDR3 DNA reads as TGTGCCATCAGTGAGTCAGGAGGGCCACTCGAGCAGTTCTTC. Translating it yields CAISESGGPLEQFF. V gene TRBV10-3 combines with J gene TRBJ2-1, with D perhaps TRBD2 (6 bases). The germline CDR1 and CDR2 sequences are ENHRY and SYGVKD. The length of the CDR3 is 14 residues. The ends were cut back, 0 bases at V and 10 bases at J, with 13 bases in the middle.

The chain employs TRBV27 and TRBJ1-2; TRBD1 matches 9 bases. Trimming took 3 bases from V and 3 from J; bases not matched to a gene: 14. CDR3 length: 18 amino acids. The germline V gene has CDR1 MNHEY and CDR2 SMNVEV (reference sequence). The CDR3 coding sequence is TGTGCCAGCAGTTTTTCACCCAGGGCGGGACAGGGAGACTATGGCTACACCTTC. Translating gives CASSFSPRAGQGDYGYTF.

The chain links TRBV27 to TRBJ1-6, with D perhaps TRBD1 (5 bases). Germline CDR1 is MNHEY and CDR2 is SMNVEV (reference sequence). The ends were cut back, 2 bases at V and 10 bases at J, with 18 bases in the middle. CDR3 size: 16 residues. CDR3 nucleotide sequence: TGTGCCAGCAGTTTACAGGTTCTTGGCAGGGAATCACCCCTCCACTTT. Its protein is CASSLQVLGRESPLHF.

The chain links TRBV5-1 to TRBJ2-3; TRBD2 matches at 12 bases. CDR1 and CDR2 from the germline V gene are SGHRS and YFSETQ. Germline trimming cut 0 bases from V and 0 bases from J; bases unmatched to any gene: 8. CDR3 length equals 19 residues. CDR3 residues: CASSLATSGGPVSTDTQYF. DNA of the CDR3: TGCGCCAGCAGCTTGGCCACTAGCGGGGGGCCGGTGAGCACAGATACGCAGTATTTT.

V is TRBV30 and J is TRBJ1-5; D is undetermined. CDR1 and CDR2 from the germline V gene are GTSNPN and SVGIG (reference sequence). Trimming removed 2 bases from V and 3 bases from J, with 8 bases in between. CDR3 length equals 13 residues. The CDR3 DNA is TGTGCCTGGAGTTTGGCCTTCAATCAGCCCCAGCATTTT. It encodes CAWSLAFNQPQHF.

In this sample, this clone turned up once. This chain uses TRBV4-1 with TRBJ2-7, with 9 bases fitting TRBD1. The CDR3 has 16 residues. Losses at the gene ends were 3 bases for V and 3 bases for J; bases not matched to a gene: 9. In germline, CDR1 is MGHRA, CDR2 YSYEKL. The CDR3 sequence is CASSQAGTGFFYEQYF. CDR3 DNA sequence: TGCGCCAGCAGCCAGGCGGGGACAGGGTTCTTCTACGAGCAGTACTTC.

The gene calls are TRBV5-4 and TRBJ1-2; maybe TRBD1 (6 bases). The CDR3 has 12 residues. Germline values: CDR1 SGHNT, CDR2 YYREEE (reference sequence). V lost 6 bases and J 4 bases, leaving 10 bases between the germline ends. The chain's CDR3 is CASTRTAYGYTF. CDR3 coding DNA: TGTGCCAGCACCCGGACAGCCTATGGCTACACCTTC.